This TCR beta chain was found in a study of blood T cell repertoires in COVID-19. Study details: T cells, B-cell-depleted T cells, or PBMCs provided the cDNA or gDNA that served as material.

The protocol was immunoSEQ multiplex PCR, while the TCRdb copy is restricted to in-frame clones and leaves out a portion. This table holds about 260,000 clones, 91% found once. The germline V gene has CDR1 SGHRS and CDR2 YFSETQ. The CDR3 is made up of 15 amino acids. The junction had 14 bases not matched to a gene; V was cut back by 10 bases and J by 3 bases. The count of this clone is one. This sequence originates from a young adult with COVID-19, enrolled during active disease. The chain is built from TRBV5-1 and TRBJ2-7; TRBD1 matches 9 bases. The sequencing sample was made of peripheral blood. The CDR3 DNA reads as TGCGCCCGCACGCCGGGGGGACAGGGTCGCTACGAGCAGTACTTC. Encoded protein: CARTPGGQGRYEQYF.